A selection of T cell receptor beta chains follows, all from one sample in a study of preoperative IRX-2 immunotherapy in early breast cancer. Here immunoSEQ multiplex PCR was the method, and the copy in TCRdb shows in-frame clones only, minus some. The sample shows around 30,000 clones, about 83% of them seen only once. This specimen was lymph node tissue, taken before IRX-2 immunotherapy. The origin of the receptors is a human donor with breast cancer. CDR3s include the opening cysteine and the closing phenylalanine or tryptophan. The D gene is left open where the match is weak. Expanded clones are given a class, and other clones once, few, many or no size at all.

v_call,clone_size,j_call,d_call,cdr3_nt,cdr3_aa
TRBV12-5,few,TRBJ2-2,TRBD1,TGTGCCAGCAATCCGGGACAGGGGGCACGAGCCGGGGAGCTGTTTTTT,CASNPGQGARAGELFF
TRBV6-8,-,TRBJ2-1,-,TGTGCCATTGGAAGATTAGCCTACAATGAGCAGTTCTTC,CAIGRLAYNEQFF
TRBV15,-,TRBJ2-6,-,TGTGCCACCACCTCCTGGGCAGCCTCTGGGGCCAACGTCCTGACTTTC,CATTSWAASGANVLTF
TRBV30,-,TRBJ2-5,-,TGTGCCTGGAGCTTCGGATGGAGAGAGACCCAGTACTTC,CAWSFGWRETQYF
TRBV6-8,few,TRBJ2-1,TRBD2,TGTGCCAGCAGTTACAACGCGGGGGGCTGGGATGAGCAGTTCTTC,CASSYNAGGWDEQFF
TRBV11-3,few,TRBJ2-5,-,TGTGCCAGCAGCTTGGGGCCAGACGCTCGGGAGACCCAGTACTTC,CASSLGPDARETQYF
TRBV6-8,-,TRBJ1-4,-,TGTGCCATCGGGGGGGCGGGAGAAAAACTGTTTTTT,CAIGGAGEKLFF
TRBV11-3,-,TRBJ2-1,-,TGTGCCAGCAGCTTACGGGGGGCAGGGTCCGATGAGCAGTTCTTC,CASSLRGAGSDEQFF
TRBV10-1,-,TRBJ2-1,TRBD2,TGCGCCAGCGCGACTAGCGGGGCCTACAATGAGCAGTTCTTC,CASATSGAYNEQFF
TRBV18,-,TRBJ1-6,-,TGTGCCAGCTCACCAGCCAACCTGCATAATTCACCCCTCCACTTT,CASSPANLHNSPLHF
TRBV7-6,once,TRBJ1-2,-,TGTGCCAGCAGCCTGAATCGAGTCGATTATGGCTACACCTTC,CASSLNRVDYGYTF
TRBV6-4,-,TRBJ1-6,-,TGTGCCAGCAGTGAATTTGATAGGAATAATTCACCCCTCCACTTT,CASSEFDRNNSPLHF
TRBV6-8,-,TRBJ1-1,TRBD1,TGTGCCAGCAGTTACTCGGACAGGAGGAGGACTGAAGCTTTCTTT,CASSYSDRRRTEAFF
TRBV28,once,TRBJ2-3,-,TGTGCCAGCAGTTCCCTGCGACGGGCTAGCAGGGGGGGCGGAGATACGCAGTATTTT,CASSSLRRASRGGGDTQYF
TRBV6-1,few,TRBJ1-3,TRBD1,TGTGCCAGCAGTGAAGTTCAGGGAGGGGGCGCGAGTGGAAACACCATATATTTT,CASSEVQGGGASGNTIYF
TRBV5-1,-,TRBJ2-7,TRBD1,TGCGCCAGCAGCTTGGGGGGACAGGGTCCGTACGAGCAGTACTTC,CASSLGGQGPYEQYF
TRBV29-1,-,TRBJ2-1,-,TGCAGCGCCGGGCAACGGGTGTTGATTAACTCCTACAATGAGCAGTTCTTC,CSAGQRVLINSYNEQFF
TRBV6-8,-,TRBJ1-2,-,TGTGCCAGCAGTTACCACCGGACAGTTAGTGGCTACACCTTC,CASSYHRTVSGYTF
TRBV18,-,TRBJ1-6,-,TGTGCCAGCTCACCGCAAAATAATTCACCCCTCCACTTT,CASSPQNNSPLHF
TRBV11-3,-,TRBJ1-6,-,TGTGCCAGCAGCTCCACCTTGACAGGCGCGGATAATTCACCCCTCCACTTT,CASSSTLTGADNSPLHF
TRBV11-3,-,TRBJ1-2,-,TGTGCCAGCAGCTTGAGGTTGGTCCGGGGGACGCCTATCTATGGCTACACCTTC,CASSLRLVRGTPIYGYTF
TRBV6-8,few,TRBJ1-4,TRBD1,TGTGCCAGCAGGGGGGACAGGGGTTCGGGAAAACTGTTTTTT,CASRGDRGSGKLFF
TRBV7-6,-,TRBJ1-3,-,TGTGCCAGCAGCTTCGGAGGTCTTCATGGAAACACCATATATTTT,CASSFGGLHGNTIYF
TRBV11-3,-,TRBJ2-4,-,TGTGCCAGCAGCTTGATTCGGGGCCCCAAAAACATTCAGTACTTC,CASSLIRGPKNIQYF
TRBV11-3,-,TRBJ1-2,TRBD1,TGTGCCAGCAGCCGCCAGGGGGAAAGGCGCGCTATCTATGGCTACACCTTC,CASSRQGERRAIYGYTF
TRBV18,few,TRBJ1-6,TRBD1,TGTGCCAGCTCACCAGGGACAGGGAATAATTCACCCCTCCACTTT,CASSPGTGNNSPLHF
TRBV6-8,-,TRBJ1-3,TRBD1,TGTGCCAGCAGTGGATTGTCGACAGGGAGCTCTGGAAACACCATATATTTT,CASSGLSTGSSGNTIYF
TRBV6-8,-,TRBJ2-7,-,TGTGCCAGCAGTTACTCGGGCAGGGGCCCGACCTACGAGCAGTACTTC,CASSYSGRGPTYEQYF
TRBV19,-,TRBJ2-2,-,TGTGCCAGTAGTGCCACTCCAATAGTAACCGGGGAGCTGTTTTTT,CASSATPIVTGELFF
TRBV6-8,-,TRBJ1-4,TRBD1,TGTGCCAGCAGTTACTCAGGACAGGGAGGTCGCGAAAAACTGTTTTTT,CASSYSGQGGREKLFF
TRBV5-1,-,TRBJ1-1,TRBD1,TGCGCCAGCAGCTTTCCGGGACAGGGGGCGTCCGAAGCTTTCTTT,CASSFPGQGASEAFF
TRBV5-1,-,TRBJ1-2,-,TGCGCCAGCAGCTTGGAGATCGGTCCGGCCGGCTACACCTTC,CASSLEIGPAGYTF
TRBV5-1,-,TRBJ1-6,TRBD1,TGCGCCAGCAGCATTACAGGGGGAGAAGCACCCCTCCACTTT,CASSITGGEAPLHF
TRBV10-2,-,TRBJ2-7,TRBD2,TGCGCCAGCAGTGAGTCCGGGACTAGCGTCCCTCTCGAGCAGTACTTC,CASSESGTSVPLEQYF
TRBV11-3,-,TRBJ1-1,-,TGTGCCAGCAGCTTGGATCGGACGAACACTGAAGCTTTCTTT,CASSLDRTNTEAFF
TRBV19,-,TRBJ1-5,-,TGTGCCAGTAGCCCCCAGGCAGGGACGAACCAGCCCCAGCATTTT,CASSPQAGTNQPQHF
TRBV19,-,TRBJ2-2,-,TGTGCCAGTAGTGCCGCCCTTGGGTCCGGGAACACCGGGGAGCTGTTTTTT,CASSAALGSGNTGELFF
TRBV5-1,-,TRBJ2-2,-,TGCGCCAGCAGCTCTGTCGGGATAAGCACCGGGGAGCTGTTTTTT,CASSSVGISTGELFF
TRBV15,-,TRBJ1-2,-,TGTGCCACCAGCAGAGGAGGGGGATCCGGCGTTGATGGCTACACCTTC,CATSRGGGSGVDGYTF
TRBV7-4,-,TRBJ1-4,-,TGTGCCAGCAGCTTTCCCCTTAATGAAAAACTGTTTTTT,CASSFPLNEKLFF
TRBV10-1,-,TRBJ2-2,TRBD1,TGCGCCAGCACCACGACAGGGCCAAGCGGGGAGCTGTTTTTT,CASTTTGPSGELFF
TRBV11-3,-,TRBJ2-3,TRBD2,TGTGCCAGCAGCACACGTAGCGGGCTTCCCACAGATACGCAGTATTTT,CASSTRSGLPTDTQYF
TRBV23-1,-,TRBJ2-2,TRBD2,TGCGCCTGCCAGCGGGGGGGAGACGGGGAGCTGTTTTTT,CACQRGGDGELFF
TRBV11-3,-,TRBJ2-7,-,TGTGCCAGCAGTCGGGTAGGTCTTGGCCAATACGAGCAGTACTTC,CASSRVGLGQYEQYF
TRBV11-3,-,TRBJ1-2,-,TGTGCCAGCAGCTTGTCTCCGGGGGCAGTTAGGTATGGCTACACCTTC,CASSLSPGAVRYGYTF
TRBV19,-,TRBJ1-5,-,TGTGCCAGTAGTATTCTGGGGCAGGCAAGCAATCAGCCCCAGCATTTT,CASSILGQASNQPQHF
TRBV7-6,-,TRBJ2-5,-,TGTGCCAGCAGCAAGATTAGGGGGGGTCAAGAGACCCAGTACTTC,CASSKIRGGQETQYF
TRBV22-1,-,TRBJ2-7,-,TGTGCCAGCAGTGAAGGGGCAGGTTTCTACGAGCAGTACTTC,CASSEGAGFYEQYF
TRBV6-8,-,TRBJ1-2,TRBD1,TGTGCCAGCAGTGAGGTATCTCGTCCCGGGACAGCATATGGCTACACCTTC,CASSEVSRPGTAYGYTF
TRBV6-8,-,TRBJ2-3,TRBD2,TGTGCCAGCAGTCGGAGCGGGGTCTGGACAGATACGCAGTATTTT,CASSRSGVWTDTQYF
TRBV11-3,-,TRBJ1-1,TRBD1,TGTGCCAGCAGCTCCCGGACAGGGTCGTCAGCTGAAGCTTTCTTT,CASSSRTGSSAEAFF
TRBV11-3,-,TRBJ2-4,-,TGTGCCAGCAGCTTAGAAGGGGGTATAAACATTCAGTACTTC,CASSLEGGINIQYF
TRBV7-7,-,TRBJ1-5,TRBD1,TGTGCCAGCAGCTTAGTTCTAGGGACAGGTCCCCAGCATTTT,CASSLVLGTGPQHF
TRBV6-8,-,TRBJ1-2,-,TGTGCCAGCAGCGTCTCCCCGGGGGCTCTTAACTATGGCTACACCTTC,CASSVSPGALNYGYTF
TRBV6-7,-,TRBJ2-1,TRBD1,TGTGCCAGCAGTTCCGACAGGGGGCCGACCTACAATGAGCAGTTCTTC,CASSSDRGPTYNEQFF